The rows below give T cell receptor beta chains drawn from one sample of a study of shared clonotypes between healthy human individuals. TCRdb's copy holds only in-frame clones and misses some; the assay was immunoSEQ multiplex PCR. Among a few hundred thousand clones, around 95% were seen once, and the ten largest hold about 0.11%. Sequencing was carried out using naive CD8+ T cells sorted from blood. These receptors were collected from a young woman in good health. CDR3s include the opening cysteine and the closing phenylalanine or tryptophan. The order of the fields is D gene, V gene, J gene, clone size, CDR3 DNA, CDR3 protein. D genes are given only for firm matches. Some rows mark clone size as missing; the rest say once, few, many or name a class of expanded clone.

TRBD2	TRBV5-1	TRBJ2-1	.	TGCGCCAGCAGCTTGGGCGGGAGGGGTGAGCAGTTCTTC	CASSLGGRGEQFF
TRBD2	TRBV10-3	TRBJ2-7	.	TGTGCCATCAGTGCGCTAGCGGGAGAACGCAACGAGCAGTACTTC	CAISALAGERNEQYF
.	TRBV28	TRBJ1-4	.	TGTGCCAGCCATGAGACGGGAAATGAAAAACTGTTTTTT	CASHETGNEKLFF
TRBD1	TRBV7-9	TRBJ2-2	.	TGTGCCAGCAGCCCGGGACAGGGGGCAAGCACCGGGGAGCTGTTTTTT	CASSPGQGASTGELFF
.	TRBV19	TRBJ1-5	.	TGTGCCAGTAGACAGGGCGTGGGCAATCAGCCCCAGCATTTT	CASRQGVGNQPQHF
.	TRBV5-4	TRBJ2-2	.	TGTGCCAGCAGCCCAATTCAGTCGGCCGGGGAGCTGTTTTTT	CASSPIQSAGELFF
TRBD1	TRBV19	TRBJ2-7	.	TGTGCCAGTAGTTGGGACAGGGACTCCTACGAGCAGTACTTC	CASSWDRDSYEQYF
.	TRBV15	TRBJ2-1	.	TGTGCCACCAGCTCAGACAATGAGCAGTTCTTC	CATSSDNEQFF
TRBD1	TRBV6-1	TRBJ1-2	.	TGTGCCAGCAGTGATCCGGACAGGGGGCTCCCCTATGGCTACACCTTC	CASSDPDRGLPYGYTF
TRBD2	TRBV13	TRBJ2-1	.	TGTGCCAGCAGCGGCGAACTAGCGGGAGGGCCCGATGAGCAGTTCTTC	CASSGELAGGPDEQFF
.	TRBV5-4	TRBJ1-2	.	TGTGCCAGCAGCTTGGGTCGAGGGGATGGCTACACCTTC	CASSLGRGDGYTF
.	TRBV7-2	TRBJ1-2	.	TGTGCCAGCAGCTTAACCCCCCCGGCCACTAACTATGGCTACACCTTC	CASSLTPPATNYGYTF
.	TRBV7-9	TRBJ2-5	.	TGTGCCAGCAGCGAAGATGGGGTAGAGACCCAGTACTTC	CASSEDGVETQYF
TRBD2	TRBV10-1	TRBJ2-1	.	TGCGCCAGCAGTGATGAGCTAGCGGGAGTCGAGGGCAATGAGCAGTTCTTC	CASSDELAGVEGNEQFF
.	TRBV4-1	TRBJ2-2	.	TGCGCCAGCAGCCAAATAATATCGCGGGTGGACACCGGGGAGCTGTTTTTT	CASSQIISRVDTGELFF
.	TRBV6-1	TRBJ2-1	few	TGTGCCAGCAGTGAAAGCTCCTACAATGAGCAGTTCTTC	CASSESSYNEQFF
.	TRBV5-1	TRBJ1-2	.	TGCGCCAGCAGCCTCGGAGGGGAGAGCGGGACCTTC	CASSLGGESGTF
.	TRBV28	TRBJ2-1	.	TGTGCCAGCAGTTACGGGACTCAATCCATGGGCAATGAGCAGTTCTTC	CASSYGTQSMGNEQFF
TRBD2	TRBV10-1	TRBJ2-3	.	TGCGCCAGCAGTGAGTCGTCTAGCGGGATGGCTACGCAGTATTTT	CASSESSSGMATQYF
.	TRBV27	TRBJ2-2	.	TGTGCCAGCAGTTCCCCACTAGGCACCGGGGAGCTGTTTTTT	CASSSPLGTGELFF
.	TRBV13	TRBJ2-3	.	TGTGCCAGCAGCTTGGTGAGAGATACGCAGTATTTT	CASSLVRDTQYF
.	TRBV5-1	TRBJ2-6	.	TGCGCCAGCAGCTTGTGGGTCTCTGGGGCCAACGTCCTGACTTTC	CASSLWVSGANVLTF
TRBD2	TRBV11-2	TRBJ2-1	once	TGTGCCAGCACGCCCAGCGGGAACTACAATGAGCAGTTCTTC	CASTPSGNYNEQFF
TRBD1	TRBV9	TRBJ2-1	.	TGTGCCAGCAGCGCACCTCCTGGACAGGGGGCTATCTCCTACAATGAGCAGTTCTTC	CASSAPPGQGAISYNEQFF
TRBD2	TRBV5-1	TRBJ2-7	.	TGCGCCAGCAAACCGGATATAGCGGGAGTTAGAAACGAGCAGTACTTC	CASKPDIAGVRNEQYF
.	TRBV10-1	TRBJ2-7	.	TGCGCCAGCAGTGGTGAACGCACCTTTTACGAGCAGTACTTC	CASSGERTFYEQYF
.	TRBV2	TRBJ1-3	.	TGTGCCAGCAGGGATCCCTTCTCTGGAAACACCATATATTTT	CASRDPFSGNTIYF
.	TRBV13	TRBJ1-5	.	TGTGCCAGCAGCTTTGGTCGAGTCGGGCAGCCCCAGCATTTT	CASSFGRVGQPQHF
.	TRBV10-1	TRBJ2-2	.	TGCGCCAGCAGTGAGGTCCGGGGTTCGGCCGGGGAGCTGTTTTTT	CASSEVRGSAGELFF
TRBD2	TRBV5-4	TRBJ2-2	.	TGTGCCAGCAGCTTGACTAGCGGCACCGGGGAGCTGTTTTTT	CASSLTSGTGELFF
.	TRBV2	TRBJ1-1	.	TGTGCCAGCACCGAGGGAGGATTCATGAACACTGAAGCTTTCTTT	CASTEGGFMNTEAFF
.	TRBV27	TRBJ2-1	.	TGTGCCAGCAGTTTTTCTAGCGTCAATGAGCAGTTCTTC	CASSFSSVNEQFF
.	TRBV2	TRBJ1-1	.	TGTGCCAGCAGCAACACGAACACTGAAGCTTTCTTT	CASSNTNTEAFF
TRBD2	TRBV27	TRBJ2-3	.	TGTGCCAGCCGGACTAGCGGGAGTTCTGACACAGATACGCAGTATTTT	CASRTSGSSDTDTQYF
.	TRBV5-6	TRBJ1-2	once	TGTGCCAGCAGCTTGGTCCCCTCTTATGGCTACACCTTC	CASSLVPSYGYTF